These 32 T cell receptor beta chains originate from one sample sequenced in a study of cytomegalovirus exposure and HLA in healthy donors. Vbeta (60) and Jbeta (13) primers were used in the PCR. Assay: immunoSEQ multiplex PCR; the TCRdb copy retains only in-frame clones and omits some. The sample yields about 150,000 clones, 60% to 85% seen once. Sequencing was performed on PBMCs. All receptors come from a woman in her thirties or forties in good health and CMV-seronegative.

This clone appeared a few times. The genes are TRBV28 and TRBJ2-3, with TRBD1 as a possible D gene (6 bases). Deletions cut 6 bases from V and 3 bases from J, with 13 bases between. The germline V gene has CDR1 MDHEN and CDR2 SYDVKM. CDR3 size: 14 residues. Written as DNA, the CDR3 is TGTGCCAGCAGATCCCACAGGGAAACAGATACGCAGTATTTT. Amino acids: CASRSHRETDTQYF.

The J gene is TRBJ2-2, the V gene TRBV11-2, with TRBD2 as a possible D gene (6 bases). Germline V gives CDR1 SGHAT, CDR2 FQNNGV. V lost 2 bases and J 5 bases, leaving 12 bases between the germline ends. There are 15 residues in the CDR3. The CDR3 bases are TGTGCCAGCAGCTTAACGGCGGGATGGACCGGGGAGCTGTTTTTT. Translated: CASSLTAGWTGELFF.

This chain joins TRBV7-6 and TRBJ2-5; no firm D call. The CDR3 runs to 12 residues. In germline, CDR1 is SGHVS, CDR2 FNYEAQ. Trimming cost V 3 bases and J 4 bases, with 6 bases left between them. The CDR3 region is CASSFHGETQYF. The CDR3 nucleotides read TGTGCCAGCAGCTTCCACGGAGAGACCCAGTACTTC.

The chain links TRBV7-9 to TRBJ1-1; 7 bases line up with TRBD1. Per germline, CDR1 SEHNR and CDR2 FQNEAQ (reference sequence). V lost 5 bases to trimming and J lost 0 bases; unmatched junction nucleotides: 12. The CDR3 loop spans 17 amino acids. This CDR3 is CASSRTTGVRVNTEAFF. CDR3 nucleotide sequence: TGTGCCAGCAGCCGGACCACAGGGGTCAGGGTGAACACTGAAGCTTTCTTT.

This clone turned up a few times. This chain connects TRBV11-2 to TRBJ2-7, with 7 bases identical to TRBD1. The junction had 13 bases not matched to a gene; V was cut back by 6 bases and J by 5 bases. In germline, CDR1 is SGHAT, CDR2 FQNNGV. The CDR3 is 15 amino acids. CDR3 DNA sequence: TGTGCCAGCAGATCGATCGACAGGGTTCTAGACGAGCAGTACTTC. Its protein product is CASRSIDRVLDEQYF.

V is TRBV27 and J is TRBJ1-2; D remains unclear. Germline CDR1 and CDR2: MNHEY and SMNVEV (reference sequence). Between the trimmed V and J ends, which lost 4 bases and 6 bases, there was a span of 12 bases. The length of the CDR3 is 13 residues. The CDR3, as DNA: TGTGCCAGCAGTTCCAAAGAGGGTCATGGCTACACCTTC. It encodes CASSSKEGHGYTF.

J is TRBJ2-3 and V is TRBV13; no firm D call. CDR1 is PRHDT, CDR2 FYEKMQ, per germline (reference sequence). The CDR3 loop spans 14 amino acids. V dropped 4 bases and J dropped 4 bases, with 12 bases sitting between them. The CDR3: CASSSSNRADTQYF. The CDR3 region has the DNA TGTGCCAGCAGCTCCTCCAACCGGGCAGATACGCAGTATTTT. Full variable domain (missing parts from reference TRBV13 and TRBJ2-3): AAGVIQSPRHLIKEKRETATLKCYPIPRHDTVYWYQQGPGQDPQFLISFYEKMQSDKGSIPDRFSAQQFSDYHSELNMSSLELGDSALYFCASSSSNRADTQYFGPGTRLTVL.

CDR3 nucleotide sequence: TGTGCCAGCAGACAGATACGACTAGCGGGGGGTGTCGATACGCAGTATTTT. This encodes CASRQIRLAGGVDTQYF. The chain uses TRBV7-9 and TRBJ2-3; the match to TRBD2 covers 13 bases. The CDR3 sequence is 17 residues long. From germline, CDR1 is SEHNR and CDR2 FQNEAQ (reference sequence). Germline trimming cut 6 bases from V and 6 bases from J; bases unmatched to any gene: 12.

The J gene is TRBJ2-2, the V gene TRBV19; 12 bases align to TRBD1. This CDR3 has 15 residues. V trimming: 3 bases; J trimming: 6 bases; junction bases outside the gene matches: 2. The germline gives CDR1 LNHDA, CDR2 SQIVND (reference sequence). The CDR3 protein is CASSMGTGGSGELFF. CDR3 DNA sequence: TGTGCCAGTAGTATGGGGACAGGGGGCTCCGGGGAGCTGTTTTTT.

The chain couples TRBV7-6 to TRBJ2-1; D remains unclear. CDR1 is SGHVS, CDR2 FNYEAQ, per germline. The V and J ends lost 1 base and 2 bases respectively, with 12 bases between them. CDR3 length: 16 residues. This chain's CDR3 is CASSLGSALPYNEQFF. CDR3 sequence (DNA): TGTGCCAGCAGCTTAGGATCAGCGTTACCCTACAATGAGCAGTTCTTC. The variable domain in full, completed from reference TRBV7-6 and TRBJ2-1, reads GAGVSQSPRYKVTKRGQDVALRCDPISGHVSLYWYRQALGQGPEFLTYFNYEAQQDKSGLPNDRFSAERPEGSISTLTIQRTEQRDSAMYRCASSLGSALPYNEQFFGPGTRLTVL.

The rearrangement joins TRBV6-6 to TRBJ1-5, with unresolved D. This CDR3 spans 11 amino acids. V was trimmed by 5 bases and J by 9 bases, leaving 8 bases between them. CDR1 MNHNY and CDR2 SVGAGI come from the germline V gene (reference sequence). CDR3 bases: TGTGCCAGCAGTACAGAGGGGCCCCAGCATTTT. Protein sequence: CASSTEGPQHF.

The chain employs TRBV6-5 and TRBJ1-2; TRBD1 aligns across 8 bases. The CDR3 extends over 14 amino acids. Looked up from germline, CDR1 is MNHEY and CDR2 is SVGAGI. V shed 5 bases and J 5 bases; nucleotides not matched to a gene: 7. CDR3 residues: CASSPTGGAYGYTF. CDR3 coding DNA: TGTGCCAGCAGTCCTACAGGGGGGGCTTATGGCTACACCTTC.

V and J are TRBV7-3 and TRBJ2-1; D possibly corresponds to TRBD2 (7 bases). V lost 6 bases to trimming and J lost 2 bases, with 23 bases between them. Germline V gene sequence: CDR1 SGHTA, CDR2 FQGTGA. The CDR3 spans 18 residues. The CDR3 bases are TGTGCCAGCAGTGAATACCTGGCGGGGGCTCCCACCTACAATGAGCAGTTCTTC. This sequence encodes CASSEYLAGAPTYNEQFF.

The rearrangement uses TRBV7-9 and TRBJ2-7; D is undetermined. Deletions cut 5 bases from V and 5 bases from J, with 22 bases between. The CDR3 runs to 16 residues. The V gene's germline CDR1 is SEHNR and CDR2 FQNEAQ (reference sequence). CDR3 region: CASSPYPRPPRDEQYF. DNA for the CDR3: TGTGCCAGCAGCCCTTACCCCCGTCCCCCTCGGGACGAGCAGTACTTC.

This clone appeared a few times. The CDR3 region has the DNA TGTGCCAGCCGGACTAGCGGGGGGAATGAGCAGTTCTTC. This gives the protein CASRTSGGNEQFF. This chain joins TRBV30 and TRBJ2-1, with 14 bases that match TRBD2. V gave up 8 bases and J gave up 7 bases; unmatched junction bases: 4. The CDR3 totals 13 residues. Germline V CDR1 and CDR2: GTSNPN, SVGIG (reference sequence).

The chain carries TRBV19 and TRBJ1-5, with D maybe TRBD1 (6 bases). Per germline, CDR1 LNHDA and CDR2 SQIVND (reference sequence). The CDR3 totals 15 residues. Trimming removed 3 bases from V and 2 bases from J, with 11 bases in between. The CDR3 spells CASSMGGQGNQPQHF. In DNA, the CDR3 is TGTGCCAGTAGTATGGGGGGGCAGGGCAATCAGCCCCAGCATTTT.

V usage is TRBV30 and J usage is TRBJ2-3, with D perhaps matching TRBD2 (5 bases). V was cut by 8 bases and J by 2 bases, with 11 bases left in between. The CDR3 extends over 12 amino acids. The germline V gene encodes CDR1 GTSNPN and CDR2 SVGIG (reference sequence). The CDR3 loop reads CAATDFTDTQYF. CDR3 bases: TGTGCCGCGACGGACTTCACAGATACGCAGTATTTT. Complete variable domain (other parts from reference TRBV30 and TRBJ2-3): SQTIHQWPATLVQPVGSPLSLECTVEGTSNPNLYWYRQAAGRGLQLLFYSVGIGQISSEVPQNLSASRPQDRQFILSSKKLLLSDSGFYLCAATDFTDTQYFGPGTRLTVL.

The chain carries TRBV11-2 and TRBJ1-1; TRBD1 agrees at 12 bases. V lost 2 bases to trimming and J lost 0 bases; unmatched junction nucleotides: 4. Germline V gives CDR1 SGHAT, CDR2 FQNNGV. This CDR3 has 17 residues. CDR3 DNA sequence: TGTGCCAGCAGCTTAATGGGACAGGGGGCGATGAACACTGAAGCTTTCTTT. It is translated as CASSLMGQGAMNTEAFF.

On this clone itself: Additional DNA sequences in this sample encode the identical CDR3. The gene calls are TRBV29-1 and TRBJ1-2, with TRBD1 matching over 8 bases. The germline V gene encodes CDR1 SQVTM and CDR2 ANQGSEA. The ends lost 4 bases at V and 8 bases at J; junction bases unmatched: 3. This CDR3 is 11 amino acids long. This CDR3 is CSVGQGYGYTF. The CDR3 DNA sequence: TGCAGCGTTGGACAGGGGTACGGCTACACCTTC. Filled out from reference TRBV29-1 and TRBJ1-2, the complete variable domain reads SAVISQKPSRDICQRGTSLTIQCQVDSQVTMMFWYRQQPGQSLTLIATANQGSEATYESGFVIDKFPISRPNLTFSTLTVSNMSPEDSSIYLCSVGQGYGYTFGSGTRLTVV.

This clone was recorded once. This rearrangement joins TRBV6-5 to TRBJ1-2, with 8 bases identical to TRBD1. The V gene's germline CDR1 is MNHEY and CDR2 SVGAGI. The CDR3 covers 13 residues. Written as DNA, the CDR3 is TGTGTCTCCTGGGAGGACAGGGACCATGGCTACACCTTC. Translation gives CVSWEDRDHGYTF.

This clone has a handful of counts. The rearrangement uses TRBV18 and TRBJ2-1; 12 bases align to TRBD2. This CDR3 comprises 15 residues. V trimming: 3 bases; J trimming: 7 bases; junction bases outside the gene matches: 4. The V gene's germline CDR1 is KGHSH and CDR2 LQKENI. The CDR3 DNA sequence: TGTGCCAGCTCACCGCTAGCGGGGGGGGAAAATGAGCAGTTCTTC. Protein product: CASSPLAGGENEQFF.

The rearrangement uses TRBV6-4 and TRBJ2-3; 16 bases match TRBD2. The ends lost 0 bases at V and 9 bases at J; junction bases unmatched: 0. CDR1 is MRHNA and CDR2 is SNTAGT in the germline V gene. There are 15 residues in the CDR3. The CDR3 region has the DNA TGTGCCAGCAGTGACTCGGGACTAGCGGGGGGGACGCAGTATTTT. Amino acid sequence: CASSDSGLAGGTQYF.

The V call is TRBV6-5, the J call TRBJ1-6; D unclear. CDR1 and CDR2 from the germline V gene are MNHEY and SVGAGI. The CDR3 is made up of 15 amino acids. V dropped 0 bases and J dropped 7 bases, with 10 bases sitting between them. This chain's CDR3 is CASSYSNSLNSPLHF. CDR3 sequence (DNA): TGTGCCAGCAGTTACTCAAACAGCCTCAATTCACCCCTCCACTTT.

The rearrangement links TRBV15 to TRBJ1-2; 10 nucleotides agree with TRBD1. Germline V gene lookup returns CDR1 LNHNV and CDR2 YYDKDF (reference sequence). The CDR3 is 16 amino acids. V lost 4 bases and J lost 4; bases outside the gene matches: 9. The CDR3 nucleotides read TGTGCCACCAGCACCCACCGGGACAGGGGATTCTATGGCTACACCTTC. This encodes CATSTHRDRGFYGYTF.

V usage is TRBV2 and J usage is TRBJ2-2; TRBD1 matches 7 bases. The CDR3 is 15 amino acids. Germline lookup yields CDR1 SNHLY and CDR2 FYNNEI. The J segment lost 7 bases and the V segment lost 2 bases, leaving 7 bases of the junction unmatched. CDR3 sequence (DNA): TGTGCCAGCAGTGAACCGCAGGGGGAACACGGGGAGCTGTTTTTT. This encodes CASSEPQGEHGELFF. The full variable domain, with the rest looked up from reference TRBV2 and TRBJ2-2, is EPEVTQTPSHQVTQMGQEVILRCVPISNHLYFYWYRQILGQKVEFLVSFYNNEISEKSEIFDDQFSVERPDGSNFTLKIRSTKLEDSAMYFCASSEPQGEHGELFFGEGSRLTVL.

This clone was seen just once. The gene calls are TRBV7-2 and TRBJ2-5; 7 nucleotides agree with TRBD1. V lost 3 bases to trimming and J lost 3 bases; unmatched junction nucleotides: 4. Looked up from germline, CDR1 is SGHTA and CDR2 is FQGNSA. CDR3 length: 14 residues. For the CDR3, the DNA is TGTGCCAGCAGCTTCTACGACAGGGAAGAGACCCAGTACTTC. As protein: CASSFYDREETQYF.

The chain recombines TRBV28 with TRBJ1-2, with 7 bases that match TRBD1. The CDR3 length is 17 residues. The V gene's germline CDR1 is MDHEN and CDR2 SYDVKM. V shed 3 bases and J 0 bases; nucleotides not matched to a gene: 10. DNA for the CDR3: TGTGCCAGCAGTTTGGCCGACAGGGTACTCTCTAACTATGGCTACACCTTC. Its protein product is CASSLADRVLSNYGYTF.

CDR3 in DNA: TGCGCCAGCTCCCTGCCGGGGGGCACAGATACGCAGTATTTT. It is translated as CASSLPGGTDTQYF. The chain couples TRBV5-1 to TRBJ2-3, with TRBD2 as a possible D gene (6 bases). Germline loops: CDR1 SGHRS, CDR2 YFSETQ. Trimming cost V 7 bases and J 1 base, with 13 bases left between them. The CDR3 spans 14 residues.

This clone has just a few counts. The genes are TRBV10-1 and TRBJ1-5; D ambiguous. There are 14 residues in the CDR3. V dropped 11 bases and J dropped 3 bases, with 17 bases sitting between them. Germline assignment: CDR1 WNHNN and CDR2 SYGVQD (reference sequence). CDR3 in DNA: TGCGCCCGACTTGGAGTTCTCAACAATCAGCCCCAGCATTTT. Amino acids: CARLGVLNNQPQHF.

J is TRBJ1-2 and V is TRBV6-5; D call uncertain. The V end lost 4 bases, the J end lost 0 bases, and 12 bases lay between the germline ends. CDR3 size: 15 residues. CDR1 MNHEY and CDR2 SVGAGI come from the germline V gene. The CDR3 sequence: CASSSPGVSNYGYTF. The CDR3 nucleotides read TGTGCCAGCAGTTCCCCCGGAGTCTCTAACTATGGCTACACCTTC.

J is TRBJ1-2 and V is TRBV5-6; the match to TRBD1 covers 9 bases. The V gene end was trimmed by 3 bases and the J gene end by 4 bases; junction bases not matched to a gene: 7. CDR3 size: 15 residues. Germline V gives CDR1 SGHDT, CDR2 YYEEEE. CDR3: CASSSEQGARYGYTF. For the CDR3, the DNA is TGTGCCAGCAGCTCAGAACAGGGGGCGCGCTATGGCTACACCTTC.

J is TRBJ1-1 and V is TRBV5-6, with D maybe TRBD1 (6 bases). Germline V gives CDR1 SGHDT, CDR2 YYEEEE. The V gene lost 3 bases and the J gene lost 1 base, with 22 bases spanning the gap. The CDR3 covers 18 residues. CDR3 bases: TGTGCCAGCAGCTCCCCCTCTCGGGGGGGGCCGGGGAACACTGAAGCTTTCTTT. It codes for CASSSPSRGGPGNTEAFF. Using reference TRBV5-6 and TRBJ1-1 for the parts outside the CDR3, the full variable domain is DAGVTQSPTHLIKTRGQQVTLRCSPKSGHDTVSWYQQALGQGPQFIFQYYEEEERQRGNFPDRFSGHQFPNYSSELNVNALLLGDSALYLCASSSPSRGGPGNTEAFFGQGTRLTVV.